This T cell receptor (beta chain) was found in a study of OX40 agonist ivuxolimab in advanced cancers. Across the whole study: Three patients, one with hepatocellular carcinoma and two with cutaneous melanoma, responded partially.

Measured with immunoSEQ multiplex PCR; TCRdb has only the in-frame clones, and not every one. Among some 86,000 clones listed, about 90% were seen once. Trimming took 6 bases from V and 7 from J; bases not matched to a gene: 6. Germline V gene lookup returns CDR1 SGHTA and CDR2 FQGNSA. The CDR3 totals 13 residues. The sample consisted of CD4+ or CD8+ T cells sorted from blood, taken in a trial of the OX40 agonist ivuxolimab. This sequence was found in an adult with an advanced solid tumor such as melanoma, head and neck, liver or kidney cancer. V gene TRBV7-2 combines with J gene TRBJ2-1, with 7 bases that match TRBD2. The CDR3 here is CASSWDYGNEQFF. CDR3 nucleotides: TGTGCCAGCAGTTGGGACTACGGAAATGAGCAGTTCTTC.